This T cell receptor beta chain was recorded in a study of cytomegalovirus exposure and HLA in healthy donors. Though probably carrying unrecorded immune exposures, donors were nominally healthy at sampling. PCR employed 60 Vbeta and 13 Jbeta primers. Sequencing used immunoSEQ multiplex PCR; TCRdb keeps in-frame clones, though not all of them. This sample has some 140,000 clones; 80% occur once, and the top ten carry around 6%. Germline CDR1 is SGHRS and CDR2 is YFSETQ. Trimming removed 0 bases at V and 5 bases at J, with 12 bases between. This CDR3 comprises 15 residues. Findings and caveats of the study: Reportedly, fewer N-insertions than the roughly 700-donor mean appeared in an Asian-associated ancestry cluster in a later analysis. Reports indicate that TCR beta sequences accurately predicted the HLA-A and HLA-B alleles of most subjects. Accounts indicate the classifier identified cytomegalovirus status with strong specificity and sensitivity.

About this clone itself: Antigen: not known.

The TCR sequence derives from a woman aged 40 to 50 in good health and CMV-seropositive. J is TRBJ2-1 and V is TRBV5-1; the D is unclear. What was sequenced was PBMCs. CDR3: CASSLGAGPNNEQFF. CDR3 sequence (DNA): TGCGCCAGCAGCTTGGGTGCAGGCCCCAACAATGAGCAGTTCTTC.